Below, 27 T cell receptor beta chains from the same sample are listed, as sequenced in a study of post-analysis software for immune sequencing data. Their recognized antigens are unknown. General observations from the study: About 5 TRBV segments (TRBV5-6, TRBV5-1 and TRBV20-1 among them) occurred more frequently in patients than in controls.

Researchers reported that TCR beta cDNA libraries carried unique molecular identifiers. TCRdb fed the PCR reads into MiXCR, producing one record per CDR3 protein. The sample consists of about 200,000 distinct CDR3 sequences, approximately 28% of them appearing once. Material: blood. The receptors here all came from a girl under 18 with multiple sclerosis.

The V gene is TRBV5-1, the J gene TRBJ2-7; D not resolved. The CDR3 covers 13 residues. Germline V lookup: CDR1 SGHRS, CDR2 YFSETQ. Trimming shortened V by 4 bases and J by 7 bases, and 15 bases separated the two germline ends. CDR3 DNA: TGCGCCAGCAGCGAAGGGATCCCGTCAGAGCAGTACTTC. Protein: CASSEGIPSEQYF. Full variable domain (rest looked up from reference TRBV5-1 and TRBJ2-7): KAGVTQTPRYLIKTRGQQVTLSCSPISGHRSVSWYQQTPGQGLQFLFEYFSETQRNKGNFPGRFSGRQFSNSRSEMNVSTLELGDSALYLCASSEGIPSEQYFGPGTRLTVT.

In its sample, this clonotype was seen once. The chain is built from TRBV3-1 and TRBJ2-1; 7 bases are a match to TRBD2. The CDR3 runs to 17 residues. V lost 4 bases and J lost 3; bases outside the gene matches: 12. From germline, CDR1 is LGHDT and CDR2 YNNKEL (reference sequence). For the CDR3, the DNA is TGTGCCAGCAGCCCAGCGGGGAGCGGGGTCCTCTACAATGAGCAGTTCTTC. Amino acids: CASSPAGSGVLYNEQFF.

This clonotype was detected many times. The V gene is TRBV12-3 or TRBV12-4, the J gene TRBJ2-6; D unclear. V lost 3 bases and J 0 bases, leaving 9 bases between the germline ends. The CDR3 consists of 16 residues. The CDR3 coding sequence is TGTGCCAGCAGTTTCGGCAGCTCCTCTGGGGCCAACGTCCTGACTTTC. Its translation: CASSFGSSSGANVLTF.

Regarding this clonotype: Just one base apart from a much larger clone, this may be a read error. The genes are TRBV6-1 and TRBJ1-2; no firm D call. Germline V gene sequence: CDR1 MNHNS, CDR2 SASEGT. The CDR3 length is 15 residues. The V gene lost 3 bases and the J gene lost 0 bases, with 11 bases spanning the gap. This CDR3 is CASSDRSTANYGYTF. The CDR3, as DNA: TGTGCCAGCAGTGATAGGAGTACCGCTAACTATGGCTACACCTTC.

This clonotype has a count of ten or more. This chain links TRBV27 with TRBJ1-2; no clear D gene. V lost 2 bases to trimming and J lost 4 bases, with 8 bases between them. The germline CDR1 and CDR2 sequences are MNHEY and SMNVEV (reference sequence). The length of the CDR3 is 13 residues. The CDR3 DNA reads TGTGCCAGCAGTTTAACACCGGGCTATGGCTACACCTTC. The encoded protein is CASSLTPGYGYTF.

V gene TRBV19 combines with J gene TRBJ2-1; 7 bases line up with TRBD1. The CDR3 extends over 14 amino acids. After removal of 8 bases from V and 3 bases from J, the junction contained 7 bases not matched to a gene. The germline V gene encodes CDR1 LNHDA and CDR2 SQIVND (reference sequence). This CDR3 reads CASLGDSSYNEQFF. Here the CDR3 DNA reads TGTGCCAGTTTGGGGGACAGTAGCTACAATGAGCAGTTCTTC. Full variable domain (missing parts from reference TRBV19 and TRBJ2-1): DGGITQSPKYLFRKEGQNVTLSCEQNLNHDAMYWYRQDPGQGLRLIYYSQIVNDFQKGDIAEGYSVSREKKESFPLTVTSAQKNPTAFYLCASLGDSSYNEQFFGPGTRLTVL.

Details on this clonotype: At one end the junction does not follow the germline gene, possibly because of a read error. The rearrangement joins TRBV5-6 to TRBJ1-5, with a tentative D call TRBD1 (6 bases). The CDR3 loop spans 14 amino acids. The germline V gene has CDR1 SGHDT and CDR2 YYEEEE. The DNA of the CDR3 is TGTGCCAGCAGCCCATGGCAGGGGTATCAGCCCCGGCATTTT. Translation gives CASSPWQGYQPRHF.

There are a few counts of this clonotype. V gene TRBV7-2 combines with J gene TRBJ1-6; D gene uncertain. The V and J ends lost 2 bases and 3 bases respectively, with 5 bases between them. The CDR3 extends over 14 amino acids. In germline, CDR1 is SGHTA, CDR2 FQGNSA. The CDR3 DNA is TGTGCCAGCAGCTTATCGGACTATAATTCACCCCTCCACTTT. Protein product: CASSLSDYNSPLHF.

V gene TRBV5-1 combines with J gene TRBJ1-1; TRBD1 matches 7 bases. Germline CDR1 SGHRS, CDR2 YFSETQ. The CDR3 has 15 amino acids. Unmatched junction bases numbered 10, after V lost 4 bases and J lost 4 bases. CDR3 nucleotide sequence: TGCGCCAGCAGCACCGGACAGGACCTGTGCACTGAAGCTTTCTTT. Encoded protein: CASSTGQDLCTEAFF.

On this clonotype itself: The junction differs from germline at one of its ends, possibly a read error. The genes are TRBV6-5 and TRBJ1-1; possibly TRBD1 for D (6 bases). The CDR3 is 12 amino acids. Germline V gene lookup returns CDR1 MNHEY and CDR2 SVGAGI. CDR3 DNA sequence: TGTGCCACCAGTTACGGGGGCTGGGAAGCTTTCTTT. Translating gives CATSYGGWEAFF.

This clonotype was recorded at least ten times. V gene TRBV12-3 or TRBV12-4 combines with J gene TRBJ2-3; D possibly corresponds to TRBD2 (5 bases). This CDR3 comprises 13 residues. Trimming cost V 5 bases and J 8 bases, with 14 bases left between them. The chain's CDR3 is CASSARLEATQYF. The DNA of the CDR3 is TGTGCCAGCAGTGCCCGTTTGGAGGCTACGCAGTATTTT.

This clonotype was recorded a few times. The gene calls are TRBV5-6 and TRBJ1-2, with D perhaps TRBD1 (6 bases). The CDR3 loop spans 14 amino acids. Trimming stripped 4 bases from V and 1 base from J, with 11 bases between. Looked up from germline, CDR1 is SGHDT and CDR2 is YYEEEE. In DNA, the CDR3 is TGTGCCAGCAGCCGCGGACAGTATAACTATGGCTACACCTTC. Protein sequence: CASSRGQYNYGYTF.

The chain is built from TRBV27 and TRBJ1-2; TRBD1 might be the D (5 bases). Trimming took 0 bases from V and 0 from J, leaving 23 bases between them. CDR1 and CDR2 from the germline V gene are MNHEY and SMNVEV (reference sequence). The CDR3 sequence is 20 residues long. CDR3 coding DNA: TGTGCCAGCAGTTTATCCCAGCCCCTGACACGCCTGGGGCCTAACTATGGCTACACCTTC. This codes for CASSLSQPLTRLGPNYGYTF.

This clonotype was picked up many times. V is TRBV13 and J is TRBJ2-1; D possibly matches TRBD1 or TRBD2 (7 bases each). The V gene's germline CDR1 is PRHDT and CDR2 FYEKMQ (reference sequence). The CDR3 extends over 14 amino acids. Between the trimmed V and J ends, which lost 5 bases and 10 bases, there was a span of 18 bases. CDR3 sequence: CASSPGGGEFEQFF. CDR3 DNA: TGTGCCAGCAGCCCAGGGGGGGGGGAATTCGAGCAGTTCTTC.

This clonotype was seen a few times. The V gene is TRBV10-3, the J gene TRBJ1-5, with D uncertain. CDR1 is ENHRY, CDR2 SYGVKD, per germline. The V end was cut by 0 bases, the J end by 4 bases, with 1 base between. The CDR3 length is 12 residues. CDR3 sequence: CAISESNQPQHF. For the CDR3, the DNA is TGTGCCATCAGTGAGTCGAATCAGCCCCAGCATTTT.

About this clonotype itself: A much bigger clone sits one base away, suggesting this may be a read error. The CDR3 ends on some other residue instead of the conserved phenylalanine or tryptophan, so this is likely a read error. The chain carries TRBV20-1 and TRBJ2-3; the match to TRBD2 covers 7 bases. The V and J ends lost 1 base and 3 bases, in that order; junction bases with no gene match: 10. Germline lookup yields CDR1 DFQATT and CDR2 SNEGSKA (reference sequence). The CDR3 contains 16 residues. This CDR3 is CSARARMVGGTDTQYC. The CDR3, as DNA: TGCAGTGCTAGAGCTCGAATGGTGGGAGGGACAGATACGCAGTATTGT.

This chain connects TRBV29-1 to TRBJ2-4, with D uncertain. The better agreement between TRBJ2-7 and the DNA end casts doubt on the J call. CDR1 is SQVTM, CDR2 ANQGSEA, per germline. The CDR3 is made up of 11 amino acids. The CDR3 DNA reads as TGCAGCGTTGAAGAATCCCACGAGCAGTACTTC. It is translated as CSVEESHEQYF.

This clonotype was observed at least ten times. The V gene is TRBV12-3 or TRBV12-4, the J gene TRBJ1-5, with TRBD1 identical over 7 bases. With V trimmed by 6 bases and J by 2 bases, 7 bases remained unmatched. CDR3 length: 15 amino acids. DNA of the CDR3: TGTGCCAGCAGCCCCGACAGGGTCCGCAATCAGCCCCAGCATTTT. Protein product: CASSPDRVRNQPQHF.

This clonotype occurred a few times. This rearrangement joins TRBV29-1 to TRBJ1-1, with D possibly matching TRBD1 (6 bases). Germline V gene sequence: CDR1 SQVTM, CDR2 ANQGSEA. The germline V and J ends were trimmed by 7 bases and 1 base, with 10 bases remaining between them. This CDR3 is 12 amino acids long. As DNA, the CDR3 is TGCAGCGCCCTGGGACAGAACACTGAAGCTTTCTTT. Translation: CSALGQNTEAFF.

This clonotype was picked up many times. The CDR3 DNA sequence: TGCGCCAGCAGAAAGGGGGACCAAGAGACCCAGTACTTC. Translation: CASRKGDQETQYF. The chain joins TRBV5-1 to TRBJ2-5, with D possibly being TRBD1 (6 bases). The CDR3 is 13 residues long. Germline values: CDR1 SGHRS, CDR2 YFSETQ. V was clipped by 5 bases and J by 0 bases, with 8 bases between them.

This clonotype was found a few times. The chain recombines TRBV20-1 with TRBJ2-5; no clear D gene. Deletions cut 5 bases from V and 4 bases from J, with 8 bases between. Germline V lookup: CDR1 DFQATT, CDR2 SNEGSKA (reference sequence). The CDR3 extends over 11 amino acids. DNA for the CDR3: TGCAGTGCTGAGAGTCGAGAGACCCAGTACTTC. Its translation is CSAESRETQYF.

The gene calls are TRBV19 and TRBJ2-7; no clear D. Germline V gives CDR1 LNHDA, CDR2 SQIVND (reference sequence). The CDR3 spans 13 residues. V lost 7 bases to trimming and J lost 5 bases, with 15 bases between them. The CDR3 here is CASNGRAGDEQYF. The DNA of the CDR3 is TGTGCCAGTAACGGGCGTGCCGGCGACGAGCAGTACTTC.

This clonotype was detected a few times. Just one base apart from a much larger clone, this may be a read error. The rearrangement joins TRBV10-3 to TRBJ2-7; D is perhaps TRBD2 (6 bases). The ends were cut back, 4 bases at V and 2 bases at J, with 9 bases in the middle. Germline V gene data show CDR1 as ENHRY and CDR2 as SYGVKD. There are 13 residues in the CDR3. CDR3 region: CAISGGDPYEQYF. Written as DNA, the CDR3 is TGTGCCATCAGTGGCGGGGACCCCTACGAGCAGTACTTC.

The table lists this clonotype with many counts. V gene TRBV7-8 combines with J gene TRBJ2-3, with a possible D match to TRBD1 (5 bases). With 5 bases removed from V and 6 bases from J, the gap between germline ends came to 21 bases. Germline V gene lookup returns CDR1 SGHVS and CDR2 FQNEAQ. The CDR3 totals 16 residues. The CDR3 nucleotides read TGTGCCAGCAGCGAACCATCAGGGTCCCCCTCGGATACGCAGTATTTT. This encodes CASSEPSGSPSDTQYF.

The CDR3 is CASSLSGTGGGWDYTF. Here the CDR3 DNA reads TGTGCCAGCAGTTTGTCCGGGACAGGGGGAGGCTGGGACTACACCTTC. The V call is TRBV12-3 or TRBV12-4, the J call TRBJ1-2, with TRBD1 matching 11 bases. This CDR3 has 16 residues. The junction had 13 bases not matched to a gene; V was cut back by 3 bases and J by 10 bases.

Comment on this clonotype: Since a much larger clone is just one base distant, this may be a read error. The gene calls are TRBV5-1 and TRBJ2-3; no clear D. The CDR3 extends over 16 amino acids. The V end was cut by 0 bases, the J end by 0 bases, with 11 bases between. Germline V gene data show CDR1 as SGHRS and CDR2 as YFSETQ. The CDR3 bases are TGCGCCAGCAGCTTGGTATCCTATCCTAGCACAGATACGCAGTATTTT. Translating it yields CASSLVSYPSTDTQYF.

This clonotype was recorded at least ten times. The chain employs TRBV2 and TRBJ2-7; 12 bases align to TRBD2. The J segment lost 0 bases and the V segment lost 7 bases, leaving 7 bases of the junction unmatched. Germline CDR1 is SNHLY and CDR2 is FYNNEI. The CDR3 loop spans 16 amino acids. Here the CDR3 DNA reads TGTGCCAGCAAAAGGAGGACTAGCGGGGACTCCTACGAGCAGTACTTC. This gives the protein CASKRRTSGDSYEQYF.